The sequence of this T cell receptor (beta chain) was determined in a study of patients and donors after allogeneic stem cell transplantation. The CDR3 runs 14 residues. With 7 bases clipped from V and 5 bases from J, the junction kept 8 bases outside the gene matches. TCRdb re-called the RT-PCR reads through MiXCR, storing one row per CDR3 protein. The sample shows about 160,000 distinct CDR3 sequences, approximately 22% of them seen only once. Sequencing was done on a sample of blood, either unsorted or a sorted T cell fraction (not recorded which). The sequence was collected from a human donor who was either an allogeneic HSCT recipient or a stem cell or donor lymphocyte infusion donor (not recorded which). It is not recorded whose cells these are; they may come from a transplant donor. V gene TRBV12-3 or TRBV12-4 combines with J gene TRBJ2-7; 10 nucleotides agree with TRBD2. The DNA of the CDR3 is TGTGCCAGCAAGAGAGCGGGGGGGCTCGACGAGCAGTACTTC. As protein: CASKRAGGLDEQYF.